This T cell receptor (beta chain) was obtained from a study of T cell responses to AZD1222 COVID-19 vaccine. The table came from immunoSEQ multiplex PCR; TCRdb's copy has only in-frame clones and leaves some out. The profile covers about 150,000 clones, with about nine tenths appearing a single time and roughly 2.8% taken by the ten largest. Regarding the study as a whole: Following two doses of AZD1222, Spike-specific TCR breadth and depth rose.

The CDR3 runs to 19 residues. Looked up from germline, CDR1 is LGHNA and CDR2 is YSLEER. V lost 4 bases and J lost 0; bases outside the gene matches: 7. About this clone itself: Its antigen is currently unknown.

V gene TRBV4-3 combines with J gene TRBJ2-1; 15 bases map to TRBD2. This TCR was sampled from an adult in good health. The starting material was peripheral blood, obtained on day 0 of AZD1222 vaccination. CDR3 sequence: CASSRTSGGEASSYNEQFF. The CDR3 region has the DNA TGCGCCAGCAGCCGGACTAGCGGGGGGGAGGCGAGCTCCTACAATGAGCAGTTCTTC.